This T cell receptor (beta chain) was identified in a study of shared clonotypes between healthy human individuals. For the study at large: Donors, aged 18 to 49, were a couple of women and a few men.

Clones were read by immunoSEQ multiplex PCR, and TCRdb kept only the in-frame ones, dropping some. The table has about 1,900,000 clones, about 95% seen once. Remarks on this clone: Other DNA sequences from this sample encode an identical CDR3 as well.

This CDR3 contains 14 residues. Per germline, CDR1 MNHEY and CDR2 SMNVEV (reference sequence). Between the trimmed V and J ends, which lost 6 bases and 0 bases, there was a span of 9 bases. Naivety among CD8 cells was defined by CD45RO negativity and positive CCR7 selection, thereby excluding terminally differentiated effector memory CD45RA+ cells. The sample comprised naive CD8+ T cells sorted from blood. The TCR originated in a man between 18 and 35 years old in good health. J is TRBJ2-1 and V is TRBV27, with D perhaps matching TRBD1 (6 bases). As DNA, the CDR3 is TGTGCCAGCAGAGGACAGAGCTCCTACAATGAGCAGTTCTTC. Its protein is CASRGQSSYNEQFF.